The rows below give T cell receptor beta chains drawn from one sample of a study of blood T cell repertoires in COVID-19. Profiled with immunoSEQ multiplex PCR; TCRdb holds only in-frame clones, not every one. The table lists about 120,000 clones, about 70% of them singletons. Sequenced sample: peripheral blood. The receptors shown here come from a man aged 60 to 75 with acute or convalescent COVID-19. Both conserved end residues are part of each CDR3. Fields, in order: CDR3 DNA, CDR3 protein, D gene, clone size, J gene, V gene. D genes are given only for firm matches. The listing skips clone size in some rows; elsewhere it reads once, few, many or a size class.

TGTGCCAGCAGCTTGCGACAGGGCTCCTATGGCTACACCTTC	CASSLRQGSYGYTF	TRBD1	-	TRBJ1-2	TRBV5-6
TGTGCCAGCAGCTTAGGTCGCGGTTCAGAGACCCAGTACTTC	CASSLGRGSETQYF	-	-	TRBJ2-5	TRBV7-2
TGCGCCAGCAAAGACACCCTGGGGCTTGGCACAGATACGCAGTATTTT	CASKDTLGLGTDTQYF	-	-	TRBJ2-3	TRBV5-1
TGCGCCAGCAGCTTGGCGGCAGTAGCGGGAGTAAACACCGGGGAGCTGTTTTTT	CASSLAAVAGVNTGELFF	TRBD2	-	TRBJ2-2	TRBV5-1
TGTGCCAGCAGTTTGACAGATAATCAGCCCCAGCATTTT	CASSLTDNQPQHF	-	-	TRBJ1-5	TRBV12-3/TRBV12-4
TGTGCCAGCAGCCCCGGAAGCGGGGGGAGGACTGAAGCTTTCTTT	CASSPGSGGRTEAFF	-	-	TRBJ1-1	TRBV6-5
TGTGCCAGCAGTGAAGCGCTTCGGACAGGGGGCTTATACAATGAGCAGTTCTTC	CASSEALRTGGLYNEQFF	TRBD1	-	TRBJ2-1	TRBV6-1
TGTGCCAGCAGCCAACATCAGGCAGGTCCTAATCAGCCCCAGCATTTT	CASSQHQAGPNQPQHF	-	-	TRBJ1-5	TRBV3-1/TRBV3-2
TGTGCCAGCAGTCCCCCCAACAGGGGTTACAATGAGCAGTTCTTC	CASSPPNRGYNEQFF	TRBD1	once	TRBJ2-1	TRBV2
TGTGCCAGCAGTTTGGGACTAGCGGCGAGCTCCTACAATGAGCAGTTCTTC	CASSLGLAASSYNEQFF	TRBD2	-	TRBJ2-1	TRBV2
TGTGCCAGCAGTCTCTACAATGAGCAGTTCTTC	CASSLYNEQFF	-	-	TRBJ2-1	TRBV6-5
TGTGCCAGCAGCTTAGGGACTACCTCTAACTATGGCTACACCTTC	CASSLGTTSNYGYTF	-	-	TRBJ1-2	TRBV7-9
TGTGCCAGCAGCTTTAGGCAGGGGGAAAAACTGTTTTTT	CASSFRQGEKLFF	-	-	TRBJ1-4	TRBV5-5
TGTGCCAGCAGCTTAGGGGCAGGGGTTTGGAGTACAGATACGCAGTATTTT	CASSLGAGVWSTDTQYF	-	few	TRBJ2-3	TRBV7-6
TGTGCCAGCAGCCAAGGAGGTCCAGTGAACACTGAAGCTTTCTTT	CASSQGGPVNTEAFF	-	-	TRBJ1-1	TRBV6-5
TGTGCCAGCGCTCCGGCTAGCGGATCCTACGAGCAGTACTTC	CASAPASGSYEQYF	TRBD2	-	TRBJ2-7	TRBV6-5
TGTGCCAGTGGTAGGACTAGCGGGTCTTCGGGTGAGCAGTTCTTC	CASGRTSGSSGEQFF	TRBD2	-	TRBJ2-1	TRBV11-3
TGTGCCAGTAGTGCCCGACGGAGGTCTGACTATGGCTACACCTTC	CASSARRRSDYGYTF	-	many	TRBJ1-2	TRBV19
TGCGCCAGCAGCAACACAGGGTCCTACGAGCAGTACTTC	CASSNTGSYEQYF	-	few	TRBJ2-7	TRBV5-1
TGTGCCAGCAGCTTGGGGACAGGGGAACAAAAACTGTTTTTT	CASSLGTGEQKLFF	TRBD1	-	TRBJ1-4	TRBV7-8
TGCGCCAGCAGCTTTGGACAGGCCGCTTCTCTGTATGGCTACACCTTC	CASSFGQAASLYGYTF	TRBD1	-	TRBJ1-2	TRBV5-1
TGTGCCAGCAGTGAAGCAGAGGGCTACGAGCAGTACTTC	CASSEAEGYEQYF	-	-	TRBJ2-7	TRBV2
TGCGCCAGCAGCCAAGTATACAGGATCGGGGAGCTGTTTTTT	CASSQVYRIGELFF	-	-	TRBJ2-2	TRBV4-1
TGTGCCATCAGAAGACCTGAACAGGGGGATGAGCAGTTCTTC	CAIRRPEQGDEQFF	TRBD1	-	TRBJ2-1	TRBV10-3
TGTGCCAGCAGCTTTAGTCTCCAGAACACTGAAGCTTTCTTT	CASSFSLQNTEAFF	-	few	TRBJ1-1	TRBV7-2
TGTGCCAGCAGCGTAGTAACAGGGGGAAGTGGTGAGCAGTTCTTC	CASSVVTGGSGEQFF	TRBD1	-	TRBJ2-1	TRBV9
TGTGCCAGCATCCTGTCCCCGGCGCGGGCTGAAGCTTTCTTT	CASILSPARAEAFF	-	few	TRBJ1-1	TRBV5-4